The 9 T cell receptor beta chains listed next were all sequenced from one sample in a study of T cell responses to AZD1222 COVID-19 vaccine. The data were produced by immunoSEQ multiplex PCR, yet TCRdb's version contains in-frame clones alone and is incomplete. This table holds 100,000 or so clones, about 86% found once. The sequenced sample was peripheral blood, obtained 28 days after the second AZD1222 dose. The source of these receptors is an adult who received the AZD1222 COVID-19 vaccine.

This chain links TRBV10-3 with TRBJ1-4; D unresolved. V lost 9 bases, J lost 3 bases, and 11 bases lay in between. Germline V gene data show CDR1 as ENHRY and CDR2 as SYGVKD. CDR3 length: 13 residues. CDR3 residues: CAISPGANEKLFF. CDR3 sequence (DNA): TGTGCCATTAGTCCTGGGGCTAATGAAAAACTGTTTTTT.

This sequence joins TRBV6-5 and TRBJ1-4, with a weak D call TRBD1 (5 bases). The CDR3 sequence is 12 residues long. Trimming cost V 6 bases and J 14 bases, with 16 bases left between them. The germline V gene has CDR1 MNHEY and CDR2 SVGAGI. CDR3 residues: CASSDYNEGLFF. The CDR3 coding sequence is TGTGCCAGCAGCGACTATAATGAGGGGCTGTTTTTT.

The rearrangement links TRBV11-3 to TRBJ2-2, with D perhaps matching TRBD1 (6 bases). This CDR3 contains 16 residues. The V end was cut by 4 bases, the J end by 6 bases, with 18 bases between. The germline V gene encodes CDR1 SGHNT and CDR2 YENEEA. The CDR3 here is CASSSGDTEGAGELFF. In nucleotides, the CDR3 is TGTGCCAGCAGCTCAGGGGACACGGAAGGCGCCGGGGAGCTGTTTTTT.

V is TRBV7-2 and J is TRBJ2-7; the match to TRBD1 covers 7 bases. CDR3 length: 13 residues. Trimming cost V 5 bases and J 2 bases; bases outside gene matches: 3. Germline lookup yields CDR1 SGHTA and CDR2 FQGNSA. The CDR3 region has the DNA TGTGCCAGCAGCCCGACAGGGACCTACGAGCAGTACTTC. As protein: CASSPTGTYEQYF.

This rearrangement joins TRBV29-1 to TRBJ1-2; D gene unclear. V lost 3 bases and J lost 5, with 10 bases in between. This CDR3 region has 12 residues. From germline, CDR1 is SQVTM and CDR2 ANQGSEA. CDR3 in DNA: TGCAGCGTTGATTCAGGCCAATATGGCTACACCTTC. It codes for CSVDSGQYGYTF. Based on the CDR3 plus reference TRBV29-1 and TRBJ1-2, the full variable domain is SAVISQKPSRDICQRGTSLTIQCQVDSQVTMMFWYRQQPGQSLTLIATANQGSEATYESGFVIDKFPISRPNLTFSTLTVSNMSPEDSSIYLCSVDSGQYGYTFGSGTRLTVV.

The chain carries TRBV30 and TRBJ2-3; D gene uncertain. The CDR3 covers 12 residues. Germline V gives CDR1 GTSNPN, CDR2 SVGIG (reference sequence). The V gene lost 2 bases and the J gene lost 2 bases, with 5 bases spanning the gap. CDR3: CAWSPTTDTQYF. CDR3 coding DNA: TGTGCCTGGAGTCCCACCACAGATACGCAGTATTTT. The entire variable domain, with the rest obtained from reference TRBV30 and TRBJ2-3, is as follows: SQTIHQWPATLVQPVGSPLSLECTVEGTSNPNLYWYRQAAGRGLQLLFYSVGIGQISSEVPQNLSASRPQDRQFILSSKKLLLSDSGFYLCAWSPTTDTQYFGPGTRLTVL.

The chain is built from TRBV28 and TRBJ1-2; no definite D call. Germline-derived CDR1 and CDR2 are MDHEN and SYDVKM. CDR3 size: 11 residues. Between the trimmed V and J ends, which lost 3 bases and 7 bases, there was a span of 6 bases. In nucleotides, the CDR3 is TGTGCCAGCAGTTTTTATCGTGGCTACACCTTC. It specifies CASSFYRGYTF.

This chain links TRBV3-1 (or the pseudogene TRBV3-2) with TRBJ2-3, with no clear D. The CDR3 sequence is 13 residues long. The germline V gene encodes CDR1 LGHDT and CDR2 YNNKEL (reference sequence). V was shortened by 1 base and J by 5 bases, with 7 bases between the two germline ends. CDR3: CASSQGFRDTQYF. Written as DNA, the CDR3 is TGTGCCAGCAGCCAAGGGTTCCGAGATACGCAGTATTTT.

This clone was counted only a few times. V is TRBV7-2 and J is TRBJ1-2; D is uncertain. CDR1 is SGHTA and CDR2 is FQGNSA in the germline V gene. V was cut by 5 bases and J by 8 bases, with 15 bases left in between. CDR3 length: 13 amino acids. The CDR3 spells CASSPGPGAGYTF. As DNA, the CDR3 is TGTGCCAGCAGCCCTGGACCGGGAGCCGGCTACACCTTC. Together with reference TRBV7-2 and TRBJ1-2, the CDR3 gives the full variable domain: GAGVSQSPSNKVTEKGKDVELRCDPISGHTALYWYRQSLGQGLEFLIYFQGNSAPDKSGLPSDRFSAERTGGSVSTLTIQRTQQEDSAVYLCASSPGPGAGYTFGSGTRLTVV.